This T cell receptor beta chain derives from a study of Graves' ophthalmopathy and Graves' hyperthyroidism. Study context: Hyperthyroidism counted as stable given no ophthalmopathy within 18 months of follow-up.

In this sample, this clonotype turned up many times. Its antigen remains unidentified. Study-level points and caveats: Clonotypes were expanded in thyroid at above 0.001 frequency, and most also appeared in blood.

V shed 6 bases and J shed 0 bases, with 14 bases lying between them. The CDR3 is made up of 15 amino acids. Germline CDR1 reads SGHVS; CDR2 reads FQNEAQ. CDR3 regions of TCR beta were amplified from RNA transcripts. Second-round multiplex PCR came after first-round RT-PCR with HTBI primers. Using its own MiXCR run on the multiplex PCR reads, TCRdb lists one record per CDR3 protein. The sample includes more than 1,000,000 distinct CDR3 sequences, less than 45% of them seen just once. The chain carries TRBV7-8 and TRBJ1-1; no firm D call. The specimen was peripheral blood or thyroid tissue (not recorded which). The TCR originated in an adult man with Graves' hyperthyroidism. CDR3 protein: CASRKTRELNTEAFF. CDR3 sequence (DNA): TGTGCCAGCAGGAAAACAAGAGAGTTGAACACTGAAGCTTTCTTT.